This T cell receptor beta chain was sequenced for a study of identical twins. Study outcomes and limitations: Its conclusions, products of cross-sectional statistical analysis, did not come from following the same donors.

The V gene's germline CDR1 is LGHNA and CDR2 YNFKEQ. The V gene lost 6 bases and the J gene lost 0 bases, with 12 bases spanning the gap. The CDR3 has 16 amino acids. cDNA carried unique molecular identifiers, and a universal primer site was added by template switching. TCRdb reprocessed the 5' RACE reads with MiXCR, giving one entry per CDR3 protein. The sample consists of hundreds of thousands of distinct CDR3 sequences, less than 7% of them appearing once. Healthy Caucasian donors formed the entire cohort. This clonotype was picked up many times. Its antigen remains unidentified. The V and J genes are TRBV4-2 and TRBJ1-6, with D uncertain. The sample consisted of naive T cells sorted from blood. The sequence derives from a man aged 18 to 35 in good health. The CDR3 nucleotides are TGTGCCAGCAGGGACTCAGATAGCTCCTATAATTCACCCCTCCACTTT. This encodes CASRDSDSSYNSPLHF.